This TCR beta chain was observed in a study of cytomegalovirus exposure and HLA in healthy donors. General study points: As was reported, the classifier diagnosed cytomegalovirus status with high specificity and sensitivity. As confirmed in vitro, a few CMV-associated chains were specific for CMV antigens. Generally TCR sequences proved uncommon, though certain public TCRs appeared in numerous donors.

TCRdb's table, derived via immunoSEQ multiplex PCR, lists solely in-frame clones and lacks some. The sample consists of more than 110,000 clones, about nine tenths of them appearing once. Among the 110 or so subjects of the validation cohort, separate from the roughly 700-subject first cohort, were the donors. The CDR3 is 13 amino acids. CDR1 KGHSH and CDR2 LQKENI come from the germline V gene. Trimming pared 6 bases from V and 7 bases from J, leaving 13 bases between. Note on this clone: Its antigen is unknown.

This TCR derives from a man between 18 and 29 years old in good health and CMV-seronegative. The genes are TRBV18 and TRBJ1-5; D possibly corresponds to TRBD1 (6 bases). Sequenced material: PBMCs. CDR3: CASSQGGGQPQHF. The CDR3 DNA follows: TGTGCCAGCTCGCAAGGGGGTGGACAGCCCCAGCATTTT.